This is a list of T cell receptor beta chains from one sample in a study of regulatory T cells in long-lasting Graves disease. Using its own MiXCR run on the multiplex PCR reads, TCRdb lists one record per CDR3 protein. The data show 450,000 or so distinct CDR3 sequences, 20% to 25% seen once. This specimen was peripheral blood mononuclear cells (PBMCs), taken when the disease was refractory, from a patient treated with antithyroid drugs. The source is a female donor with Graves disease. CDR3s include the opening cysteine and the closing phenylalanine or tryptophan. A D gene is named only where the DNA matches it firmly. Not every row has a clone size; where given, it reads once, few, many or a size class.

clone_size	d_call	v_call	j_call	cdr3_length	cdr3_nt	cdr3_aa
.	.	TRBV19	TRBJ2-7	13	TGTGCCAGTAGTGTTCTCCGGGACGCCGAGCAGTACTTC	CASSVLRDAEQYF
few	.	TRBV6-5	TRBJ1-2	15	TGTGCCAGCAGTTATTGGGGGGGGGGGAACTATGGCTACACCTTC	CASSYWGGGNYGYTF
few	TRBD1	TRBV20-1	TRBJ1-2	14	TGCAGTGCTCACGGACAGGGGTTGTCCTATGGCTACACCTTC	CSAHGQGLSYGYTF
.	TRBD1	TRBV28	TRBJ2-2	18	TGTGCCAGCAGTTTCAGGGGAACAGGGGGCGGGAACACCGGGGAGCTGTTTTTT	CASSFRGTGGGNTGELFF
few	.	TRBV2	TRBJ2-1	13	TGTGCCAGCAGTGAAATGTCGGCAGGCGAGCAGTTCTTC	CASSEMSAGEQFF
.	.	TRBV30	TRBJ2-7	14	TGTGCCTGGAGTGTAAATCCGGGGATTTACGAGCAGTACTTC	CAWSVNPGIYEQYF
few	.	TRBV6-5	TRBJ1-1	13	TGTGCCAGCAGTTACGCCGGGTTCGCTGAAGCTTTCTTT	CASSYAGFAEAFF
many	.	TRBV20-1	TRBJ2-7	14	TGCAGTGCTAGAACCCCGTCGGACTTCTACGAGCAGTACTTC	CSARTPSDFYEQYF
few	TRBD1	TRBV30	TRBJ2-7	11	TGTGCCTGGGGGGACAGGGGTCGGAAAGACTTC	CAWGDRGRKDF
many	TRBD1	TRBV7-2	TRBJ2-5	14	TGTGCCAGCAGCCCCGACAGGGATAGGGCGACCCAGTACTTC	CASSPDRDRATQYF
few	TRBD2	TRBV6-1	TRBJ2-7	15	TGTGCCAGCAGTGAAGGGGGACTACCGACTAGGGAGCAGTACTTC	CASSEGGLPTREQYF
.	TRBD1	TRBV27	TRBJ2-3	16	TGTGCCAGCAGCCGATCTGGCGGACAGGGGACAGATACGCAGTATTTT	CASSRSGGQGTDTQYF
many	.	TRBV5-1	TRBJ1-1	14	TGCGCCAGCAGCCTCGGTGGGGGGGAGGCTGAAGCTTTCTTT	CASSLGGGEAEAFF
.	TRBD2	TRBV29-1	TRBJ2-2	16	TGCAGCGTCCAGGGACTAGCGGGGGGCAACACCGGGGAGCTGTTTTTT	CSVQGLAGGNTGELFF
few	TRBD2	TRBV3-1	TRBJ2-5	16	TGTGCCAGCAGCCAAGAAGTAGCGGGGGGGCGAAAGACCCAGTACTTC	CASSQEVAGGRKTQYF